The 23 T cell receptor beta chains below come from one sample, sequenced in a study of OX40 agonist ivuxolimab in advanced cancers. Sequenced by immunoSEQ multiplex PCR; TCRdb stores in-frame clones only, minus some. The repertoire holds under 35,000 clones, less than 90% seen once, with approximately 20% in the top ten. The sample here was CD4+ or CD8+ T cells sorted from blood, taken in a trial of the OX40 agonist ivuxolimab. The receptors originated from an adult with an advanced solid tumor such as melanoma, head and neck, liver or kidney cancer.

This clone has more than one count but fewer than ten. The chain employs TRBV6-4 and TRBJ1-2; 8 positions agree with TRBD1. CDR1 is MRHNA and CDR2 is SNTAGT in the germline V gene. CDR3 length equals 15 residues. Unmatched junction bases numbered 7, after V lost 3 bases and J lost 4 bases. The CDR3 DNA is TGTGCCAGCAGTGAATCCGGGACAGGAGTCTATGGCTACACCTTC. Its protein is CASSESGTGVYGYTF.

The chain uses TRBV4-1 and TRBJ1-1; 10 nucleotides agree with TRBD1. The J segment lost 1 base and the V segment lost 4 bases, leaving 15 bases of the junction unmatched. Per the germline V gene, CDR1 is MGHRA and CDR2 is YSYEKL. The CDR3 is made up of 19 amino acids. The CDR3 here is CASSRIGQGGGRRNTEAFF. Here the CDR3 DNA reads TGCGCCAGCAGCCGAATAGGACAGGGGGGGGGAAGGAGGAACACTGAAGCTTTCTTT.

The sample holds one count of this clone. The genes are TRBV27 and TRBJ2-7; tentative D call: TRBD2 (6 bases). This CDR3 is built from 11 residues. CDR1 MNHEY and CDR2 SMNVEV come from the germline V gene (reference sequence). The V end lost 10 bases, the J end lost 3 bases, and 10 bases lay between the germline ends. CDR3 in amino acids: CATSGGYEQYF. CDR3 DNA sequence: TGTGCCACCTCCGGGGGCTACGAGCAGTACTTC.

The chain uses TRBV27 and TRBJ2-7; D possibly corresponds to TRBD2 (5 bases). The CDR3 sequence is 15 residues long. V lost 5 bases and J lost 0, with 14 bases in between. CDR1 MNHEY and CDR2 SMNVEV come from the germline V gene (reference sequence). CDR3 region: CASSPTPAGSYEQYF. In DNA, the CDR3 is TGTGCCAGCAGTCCAACCCCTGCGGGCTCCTACGAGCAGTACTTC.

The chain links TRBV19 to TRBJ2-7; D is unresolved. The CDR3 sequence is 15 residues long. The germline V gene encodes CDR1 LNHDA and CDR2 SQIVND (reference sequence). V dropped 4 bases and J dropped 3 bases, with 16 bases sitting between them. CDR3 DNA: TGTGCCAGTAGTACCTACTATGGGCCGGACTACGAGCAGTACTTC. Translation gives CASSTYYGPDYEQYF. Full variable domain (outside the CDR3, taken from reference TRBV19 and TRBJ2-7): DGGITQSPKYLFRKEGQNVTLSCEQNLNHDAMYWYRQDPGQGLRLIYYSQIVNDFQKGDIAEGYSVSREKKESFPLTVTSAQKNPTAFYLCASSTYYGPDYEQYFGPGTRLTVT.

The genes are TRBV7-9 and TRBJ2-2; 7 bases agree with TRBD1. Per germline, CDR1 SEHNR and CDR2 FQNEAQ (reference sequence). V dropped 1 base and J dropped 1; count of bases not matched to a gene: 0. The CDR3 runs to 15 residues. The CDR3 loop reads CASSLGQGNTGELFF. CDR3 sequence (DNA): TGTGCCAGCAGCTTAGGACAGGGGAACACCGGGGAGCTGTTTTTT. Full variable domain (remainder filled in from reference TRBV7-9 and TRBJ2-2): DTGVSQNPRHKITKRGQNVTFRCDPISEHNRLYWYRQTLGQGPEFLTYFQNEAQLEKSRLLSDRFSAERPKGSFSTLEIQRTEQGDSAMYLCASSLGQGNTGELFFGEGSRLTVL.

The rearrangement uses TRBV4-1 and TRBJ2-7; D unclear. CDR1 MGHRA and CDR2 YSYEKL come from the germline V gene. This CDR3 region has 13 residues. Trimming took off 1 base at V and 5 bases at J, with 9 bases between the two ends. CDR3 sequence (DNA): TGCGCCAGCAGCCAAGCTCATCTGGACGAGCAGTACTTC. It specifies CASSQAHLDEQYF.

The V call is TRBV28, the J call TRBJ2-5; the match to TRBD2 covers 10 bases. The germline CDR1 and CDR2 sequences are MDHEN and SYDVKM. Trimming removed 2 bases from V and 5 bases from J; junction bases left unmatched: 11. This CDR3 spans 17 amino acids. Here the CDR3 reads CASSLIVSSGGEETQYF. DNA of the CDR3: TGTGCCAGCAGTTTAATTGTGTCTAGCGGGGGTGAGGAGACCCAGTACTTC.

On this clone itself: Germline is not matched at one junction end, which may reflect a read error. The V and J genes are TRBV9 and TRBJ2-7; D gene uncertain. There are 14 residues in the CDR3. Germline V CDR1 and CDR2: SGDLS, YYNGEE. Here the CDR3 reads CASSDPANPYGQYF. Here the CDR3 DNA reads TGTGCCAGCAGCGACCCAGCAAATCCCTACGGGCAGTACTTC.

The J gene is TRBJ2-5, the V gene TRBV5-3, with D hard to call. TRBV5-3 is noted as an ORF with a role that remains uncertain. V was pared by 4 bases and J by 5 bases, with 6 bases between. The CDR3 runs to 11 residues. CDR3 in amino acids: CARSVGETQYF. The CDR3 DNA follows: TGTGCCAGAAGCGTTGGGGAGACCCAGTACTTC.

J is TRBJ1-2 and V is TRBV25-1; D ambiguous. The CDR3 length is 14 residues. Germline V gene sequence: CDR1 MGHDK, CDR2 SYGVNS. The V gene lost 2 bases and the J gene lost 7 bases, with 14 bases spanning the gap. The CDR3 here is CASSESLSSFGYTF. For the CDR3, the DNA is TGTGCCAGCAGTGAAAGTCTCAGTTCGTTTGGCTACACCTTC.

The chain combines TRBV4-3 with TRBJ1-1, with a tentative D call TRBD1 (5 bases). The V gene lost 0 bases and the J gene lost 5 bases, with 16 bases spanning the gap. Germline V lookup: CDR1 LGHNA, CDR2 YSLEER. This CDR3 has 16 amino acids. Here the CDR3 DNA reads TGCGCCAGCAGCCAAGATTTGGGAGGGGTCTTTACTGAAGCTTTCTTT. Amino acids: CASSQDLGGVFTEAFF.

This clone was seen only a few times. The chain recombines TRBV6-6 with TRBJ1-2; D is possibly TRBD1 (5 bases). CDR3 length: 15 residues. V was cut by 2 bases and J by 7 bases, with 17 bases left in between. The germline CDR1 and CDR2 sequences are MNHNY and SVGAGI (reference sequence). The DNA for the CDR3 is TGTGCCAGCAGTTACGGGGTAGAAGGGACCGGTGGCTACACCTTC. It codes for CASSYGVEGTGGYTF.

V usage is TRBV6-5 and J usage is TRBJ2-2; no reliable D call. Germline CDR1 MNHEY, CDR2 SVGAGI. This CDR3 comprises 15 residues. Trimming shortened V by 0 bases and J by 1 base, and 6 bases separated the two germline ends. The CDR3 DNA reads as TGTGCCAGCAGTTACTCGTGGCTGAACACCGGGGAGCTGTTTTTT. Translating gives CASSYSWLNTGELFF.

This rearrangement joins TRBV27 to TRBJ1-6, with D perhaps TRBD1 (5 bases). V lost 1 base and J 0 bases, leaving 25 bases between the germline ends. This CDR3 contains 22 residues. Germline values: CDR1 MNHEY, CDR2 SMNVEV (reference sequence). CDR3 nucleotide sequence: TGTGCCAGCAGTTTATATACCCCAGGGCTATTGGACGCGAGCTCCTATAATTCACCCCTCCACTTT. This codes for CASSLYTPGLLDASSYNSPLHF.

This CDR3 is CASSGTGRLPAMNTEAFF. The CDR3 DNA follows: TGTGCCAGCAGCGGAACCGGGAGGCTTCCCGCTATGAACACTGAAGCTTTCTTT. This chain uses TRBV7-9 with TRBJ1-1; D not certain. Trimming pared 5 bases from V and 0 bases from J, leaving 22 bases between. This CDR3 has 18 residues. Germline-derived CDR1 and CDR2 are SEHNR and FQNEAQ (reference sequence).

The rearrangement links TRBV5-1 to TRBJ1-2, with 9 bases aligning to TRBD1. Trimming took 4 bases from V and 7 from J; bases not matched to a gene: 11. Germline V lookup: CDR1 SGHRS, CDR2 YFSETQ. The CDR3 has 15 residues. The DNA of the CDR3 is TGCGCCAGCAGCCAAACAGGGGGCAGTGCGGGTGGCTACACCTTC. Encoded protein: CASSQTGGSAGGYTF.

The chain has TRBV28 and TRBJ1-5; TRBD1 is a possible D gene (5 bases). This CDR3 is built from 16 residues. Germline V gene data show CDR1 as MDHEN and CDR2 as SYDVKM. Trimming took 6 bases from V and 0 from J, leaving 15 bases between them. The CDR3 is CASRDPRGRSNQPQHF. DNA for the CDR3: TGTGCCAGCAGGGACCCTCGGGGACGTAGCAATCAGCCCCAGCATTTT.

V and J are TRBV5-6 and TRBJ2-1; the D is unclear. Germline V CDR1 and CDR2: SGHDT, YYEEEE. V lost 4 bases, J lost 2 bases, and 1 base lay in between. This CDR3 has 11 amino acids. The CDR3 sequence: CASSAYNEQFF. As DNA, the CDR3 is TGTGCCAGCAGCGCCTACAATGAGCAGTTCTTC.

The sample holds one count of this clone. The V call is TRBV4-2, the J call TRBJ2-3; D is undetermined. The CDR3 has 15 amino acids. Germline-derived CDR1 and CDR2 are LGHNA and YNFKEQ. V was pared by 5 bases and J by 2 bases, with 14 bases between. DNA of the CDR3: TGTGCCAGCAGCTCAGAACGGGCTGCCACAGATACGCAGTATTTT. Protein product: CASSSERAATDTQYF.

The chain links TRBV7-9 to TRBJ1-6, with D possibly TRBD1 on 6 matching bases. Between the trimmed V and J ends, which lost 6 bases and 6 bases, there was a span of 12 bases. Germline CDR1 reads SEHNR; CDR2 reads FQNEAQ (reference sequence). CDR3 length: 14 amino acids. The CDR3, as DNA: TGTGCCAGCAGACCGGACAGATTTAATTCACCCCTCCACTTT. It is translated as CASRPDRFNSPLHF.

The chain combines TRBV5-6 with TRBJ1-4; D unresolved. Trimming pared 0 bases from V and 4 bases from J, leaving 16 bases between. This CDR3 contains 17 residues. Germline values: CDR1 SGHDT, CDR2 YYEEEE. CDR3 in amino acids: CASSLGPRAASNEKLFF. The CDR3 DNA reads as TGTGCCAGCAGCTTGGGTCCGCGGGCAGCCAGTAATGAAAAACTGTTTTTT.

This clone was seen just once. This rearrangement joins TRBV19 to TRBJ1-5, with unresolved D. The CDR3 spans 12 residues. From germline, CDR1 is LNHDA and CDR2 SQIVND (reference sequence). Trimming removed 4 bases from V and 9 bases from J, with 10 bases in between. This chain's CDR3 is CASSTLKGPQHF. The CDR3 bases are TGTGCCAGTAGTACATTAAAGGGGCCCCAGCATTTT.